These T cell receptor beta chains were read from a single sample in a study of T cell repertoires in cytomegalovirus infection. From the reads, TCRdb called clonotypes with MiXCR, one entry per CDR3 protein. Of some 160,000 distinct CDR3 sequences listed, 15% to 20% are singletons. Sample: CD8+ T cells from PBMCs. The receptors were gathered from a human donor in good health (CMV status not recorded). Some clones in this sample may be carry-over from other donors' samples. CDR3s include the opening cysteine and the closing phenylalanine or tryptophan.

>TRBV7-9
CASSRTGFYQEIQYF
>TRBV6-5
CASSSGGGSPLHF
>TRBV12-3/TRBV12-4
CASTAGLAGVYGELFF
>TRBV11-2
CASSWRGGANEQFF
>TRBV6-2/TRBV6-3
CASSYGSEAFF
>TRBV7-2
CASSLGQGENSPLHF
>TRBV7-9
CASTDHRGRGHEQYF
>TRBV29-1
CSVESPGGDYGYTF
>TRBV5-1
CASSWGDNEQFF
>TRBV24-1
CATSDVRDSNEKLFF
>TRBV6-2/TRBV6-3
CASSLGRANYYNEQFF
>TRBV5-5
CASSWYRAVGANEQFF
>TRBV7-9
CASSFSGQGATGELFF
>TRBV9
CASSAREGHEQYF
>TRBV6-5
CASRPGLAGGSGFEQFF
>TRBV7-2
CASSEQSNSNQPQHF
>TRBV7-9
CASSPSTGTFSYEQYF
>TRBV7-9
CASSFSLGDEQFF
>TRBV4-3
CASSPGTGGYQPQHF
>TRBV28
CASRKRTRTDTQYF
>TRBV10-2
CASILRGEQFF
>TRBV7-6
CASSLAPFGSTGELFF
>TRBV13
CASSVSNQPQHF
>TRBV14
CASSQRTGAEKLFF
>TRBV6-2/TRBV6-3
CASREQGNNQPQHF
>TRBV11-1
CASSTQGYGNIQYF
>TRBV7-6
CASSPRDDTEAFF
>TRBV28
CASSETGSDTQYF
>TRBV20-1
CSARDSTGTSSYEQYF
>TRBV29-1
CSVAGFQETQYF
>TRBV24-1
CATGGTAKIRLYEQYF
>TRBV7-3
CASSFDRERNEQFF
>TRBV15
CATRRDRGYEQYF
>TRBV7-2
CASSLAARGGGYEQYF
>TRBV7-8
CASSLSGPYNEQFF
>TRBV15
CATSRRTSFDIQYF
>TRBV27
CASSPSGREQFF
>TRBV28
CASSPIGTSDTWEQFF
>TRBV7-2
CASSLGFGQGAGETQYF
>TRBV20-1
CSAPWRGKPTNEKLFF
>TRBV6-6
CASTGQIYNEQFF
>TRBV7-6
CASSPRRPDSRSGELFF
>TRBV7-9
CASSSNWDSSYNEQFF
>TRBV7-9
CASSHGTPGQRIYEQYF
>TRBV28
CASSFEGGYEQYF
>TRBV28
CASSRTGGLANTEAFF
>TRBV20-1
CSAGNPIGEGLHRAEAFF
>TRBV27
CASSRSPGGTGSYEQYF
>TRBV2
CASGTSGGAVETQYF